This T cell receptor (beta chain) derives from a study of beta chain features in type 1 diabetes. All of the isolated RNA was reverse transcribed, so expressed TCRB transcripts were sequenced. Approximately 3.6 million reads per sample were averaged for naive, central memory and regulatory samples. TCRdb's copy holds only in-frame clones and misses some; the assay was immunoSEQ multiplex PCR. The sample consists of more than 250,000 clones, 20% of them appearing once. Turning to this clone: Its antigen is undetermined. Other DNA variants within this sample encode the same CDR3.

Study conclusions and caveats: TCRB CDR3s from Type 1 diabetes patients were moderately but significantly shorter in all four CD4+ subsets. Shorter templates might be favored by PCR, equally in patients and controls.

There are 13 residues in the CDR3. CDR1 and CDR2 from the germline V gene are LNHDA and SQIVND (reference sequence). V lost 1 base and J lost 6, with 9 bases in between. The sequencing sample was made of naive CD4+ T cells from blood. The V call is TRBV19, the J call TRBJ1-2, with D possibly TRBD1 on 6 matching bases. The TCR was taken from a woman aged 40 to 55 with type 1 diabetes. The CDR3 bases are TGTGCCAGTAGTATAGGGCAGGGGAATGGCTACACCTTC. It yields the protein CASSIGQGNGYTF.